These 11 T cell receptor beta chains were all obtained from the same sample, sequenced in a study of T cell responses to AZD1222 COVID-19 vaccine. Clones were sequenced by immunoSEQ multiplex PCR, and TCRdb holds only the in-frame ones, with some missing. Here the sample spans about 100,000 clones, roughly 91% being singletons. The sequencing used peripheral blood, collected on day 0 of AZD1222 vaccination. The receptors were sampled from an adult in good health.

This chain connects TRBV7-8 to TRBJ2-3; D call uncertain. V gave up 5 bases and J gave up 1 base, with 13 bases separating them. Per germline, CDR1 SGHVS and CDR2 FQNEAQ. CDR3 length equals 15 residues. CDR3 nucleotides: TGTGCCAGCAGCCCTCTACCGAGAGGCACAGATACGCAGTATTTT. It codes for CASSPLPRGTDTQYF.

J is TRBJ1-2 and V is TRBV7-2; D is uncertain. The length of the CDR3 is 16 residues. Trimming cost V 0 bases and J 0 bases, with 11 bases left between them. Per germline, CDR1 SGHTA and CDR2 FQGNSA. Here the CDR3 reads CASSLAPGRTNYGYTF. The CDR3 nucleotides are TGTGCCAGCAGCTTAGCCCCTGGGCGGACTAACTATGGCTACACCTTC. The complete variable domain, with remaining parts taken from reference TRBV7-2 and TRBJ1-2, reads GAGVSQSPSNKVTEKGKDVELRCDPISGHTALYWYRQSLGQGLEFLIYFQGNSAPDKSGLPSDRFSAERTGGSVSTLTIQRTQQEDSAVYLCASSLAPGRTNYGYTFGSGTRLTVV.

This chain joins TRBV7-6 and TRBJ1-1; tentatively, D is TRBD1 (5 bases). CDR1 and CDR2 from the germline V gene are SGHVS and FNYEAQ. The V end was cut by 5 bases, the J end by 4 bases, with 11 bases between. The CDR3 length is 13 residues. CDR3 region: CASSPGTTTEAFF. The CDR3 DNA reads TGTGCCAGCAGCCCTGGGACCACCACTGAAGCTTTCTTT.

The chain joins TRBV3-1 (or the pseudogene TRBV3-2) to TRBJ2-5; D is ambiguous. V lost 0 bases to trimming and J lost 6 bases, with 2 bases between them. From germline, CDR1 is LGHDT and CDR2 YNNKEL (reference sequence). The CDR3 sequence is 11 residues long. CDR3 sequence reads: CASSQEKTQYF. The CDR3 bases are TGTGCCAGCAGCCAAGAGAAGACCCAGTACTTC.

V is TRBV20-1 and J is TRBJ2-7; the match to TRBD2 covers 10 bases. The ends lost 3 bases at V and 3 bases at J; junction bases unmatched: 5. CDR1 is DFQATT and CDR2 is SNEGSKA in the germline V gene (reference sequence). This CDR3 comprises 14 residues. The CDR3 region is CSASAGLAYYEQYF. The CDR3 DNA sequence: TGCAGTGCTAGTGCGGGACTAGCGTACTACGAGCAGTACTTC.

Of note for this clone: A read error likely explains this, since a far larger clone differs by one base. V and J are TRBV15 and TRBJ2-1, with TRBD2 matching 8 bases. The CDR3 has 15 amino acids. Germline assignment: CDR1 LNHNV and CDR2 YYDKDF (reference sequence). CDR3: CASSGGRGSYNEQFF. The CDR3 nucleotides read TGTGCCTCCAGCGGGGGCAGGGGTTCCTACAATGAGCAGTTCTTC.

This clone was recorded only once. The gene calls are TRBV7-9 and TRBJ2-7; 10 bases fit TRBD1. The ends lost 5 bases at V and 2 bases at J; junction bases unmatched: 6. Germline CDR1 SEHNR, CDR2 FQNEAQ (reference sequence). The CDR3 consists of 15 residues. CDR3 sequence: CASSPRTGGTYEQYF. DNA for the CDR3: TGTGCCAGCAGCCCACGGACAGGGGGGACCTACGAGCAGTACTTC.

The CDR3 spells CASRMGLAADTQYF. In nucleotides, the CDR3 is TGTGCCAGCAGAATGGGACTAGCTGCAGATACGCAGTATTTT. The rearrangement links TRBV7-9 to TRBJ2-3, with TRBD2 matching over 9 bases. The CDR3 is made up of 14 amino acids. Germline CDR1 reads SEHNR; CDR2 reads FQNEAQ (reference sequence). Germline trimming cut 6 bases from V and 4 bases from J; bases unmatched to any gene: 5.

This chain uses TRBV5-1 with TRBJ2-5; D uncertain. Germline V gene data show CDR1 as SGHRS and CDR2 as YFSETQ. The germline V and J ends were trimmed by 0 bases and 4 bases, with 1 base remaining between them. The length of the CDR3 is 11 residues. DNA of the CDR3: TGCGCCAGCAGCTTGGCAGAGACCCAGTACTTC. Amino acid sequence: CASSLAETQYF.

This chain uses TRBV18 with TRBJ2-7, with a possible D match to TRBD1 (5 bases). The CDR3 has 14 residues. V lost 2 bases, J lost 5 bases, and 13 bases lay in between. Germline V gene data show CDR1 as KGHSH and CDR2 as LQKENI. DNA of the CDR3: TGTGCCAGCTCACCAGATTCAGGGTCCAACGAGCAGTACTTC. Translated, it gives CASSPDSGSNEQYF.

The genes are TRBV11-3 and TRBJ2-3; weak D call: TRBD2 (6 bases). The CDR3 sequence is 12 residues long. Trimming took 5 bases from V and 11 from J, leaving 14 bases between them. CDR1 and CDR2 (germline): SGHNT, YENEEA. CDR3 residues: CASSERGWGQYF. CDR3 coding DNA: TGTGCCAGCAGCGAACGGGGGTGGGGGCAGTATTTT.